The text below deals with one T cell receptor (beta chain). This specimen belongs to a study of blood T cell repertoires in COVID-19. V was pared by 1 base and J by 6 bases, with 7 bases between. The germline V gene encodes CDR1 MNHEY and CDR2 SVGAGI. The CDR3 spans 12 residues. It was within 2 weeks before study entry that exposed participants met a COVID-19 case. TCRdb keeps only in-frame clones here, not all; method: immunoSEQ multiplex PCR. Of about 430,000 clones in the sample, more than 70% were seen once. The sequenced sample was PBMCs or T cells enriched from blood (not recorded which). This TCR derives from a woman between 18 and 30 years old who had been exposed to COVID-19. V gene TRBV6-5 combines with J gene TRBJ2-7, with unresolved D. The CDR3 region is CASSYYNGEQYF. The CDR3 DNA reads as TGTGCCAGCAGTTACTACAATGGCGAGCAGTACTTC.